The 31 T cell receptor beta chains given below trace back to one sample, sequenced in a study of beta chain features in type 1 diabetes. Since all of the isolated RNA was reverse transcribed, expressed TCRB transcripts were what got sequenced. Only in-frame clones appear in the TCRdb table, and some are missing; sequencing was by immunoSEQ multiplex PCR. The data show under 350,000 clones, around 15% seen once. Points from the study as a whole: All four CD4+ subsets of Type 1 diabetes patients contained TCRB CDR3s that were moderately but significantly shorter.

For these TCRs, the target antigens are not known. The sequenced sample consisted of naive CD4+ T cells from blood. The receptor source for this set is a man under 40 with type 1 diabetes.

There are a few counts of this clone. This chain connects TRBV6-1 to TRBJ1-1; maybe TRBD1 (5 bases). CDR1 MNHNS and CDR2 SASEGT come from the germline V gene. This CDR3 is 15 amino acids long. The ends were cut back, 6 bases at V and 1 base at J, with 15 bases in the middle. The CDR3 spells CASRLRQTTNTEAFF. The CDR3 coding sequence is TGTGCCAGCAGACTAAGACAGACAACGAACACTGAAGCTTTCTTT.

The chain carries TRBV5-1 and TRBJ2-3; the match to TRBD1 covers 10 bases. The V segment lost 4 bases and the J segment 5 bases; nucleotides outside the gene matches: 7. CDR1 and CDR2 from the germline V gene are SGHRS and YFSETQ. This CDR3 has 15 residues. The CDR3 DNA follows: TGCGCCAGCAGCAGACTCGGGACAGGGGAAGATACGCAGTATTTT. Its protein is CASSRLGTGEDTQYF.

This clone was seen a few times. The chain is built from TRBV19 and TRBJ2-1; 7 bases agree with TRBD1. The germline V gene has CDR1 LNHDA and CDR2 SQIVND (reference sequence). V shed 10 bases, J shed 0 bases, and the junction held 3 bases outside the gene matches. The CDR3 length is 13 residues. CDR3 in DNA: TGTGCCACTAGGACAGGCTCCTACAATGAGCAGTTCTTC. Protein sequence: CATRTGSYNEQFF.

This clone has a handful of counts. The chain carries TRBV30 and TRBJ2-2; possible D gene TRBD1, 5 bases. This CDR3 spans 14 amino acids. Trimming shortened V by 7 bases and J by 2 bases, and 14 bases separated the two germline ends. Germline V gives CDR1 GTSNPN, CDR2 SVGIG (reference sequence). The DNA for the CDR3 is TGTGCCTTTTCCAGGGATCCCAACACCGGGGAGCTGTTTTTT. It yields the protein CAFSRDPNTGELFF.

The rearrangement links TRBV11-2 to TRBJ2-7; 7 bases fit TRBD1. V dropped 4 bases and J dropped 6; count of bases not matched to a gene: 6. The CDR3 runs to 13 residues. Germline CDR1 and CDR2: SGHAT and FQNNGV. The DNA of the CDR3 is TGTGCCAGCAGCTCCGACAGGGACCTCGAGCAGTACTTC. Its protein is CASSSDRDLEQYF.

This clone showed up just a few times. This rearrangement joins TRBV9 to TRBJ2-5; 12 bases match TRBD2. Germline CDR1 is SGDLS and CDR2 is YYNGEE. The CDR3 is 15 amino acids. With V trimmed by 0 bases and J by 5 bases, 2 bases remained unmatched. This chain's CDR3 is CASSVGLAGGETQYF. The CDR3 region has the DNA TGTGCCAGCAGCGTAGGGCTAGCGGGAGGGGAGACCCAGTACTTC. Using reference TRBV9 and TRBJ2-5 for the parts outside the CDR3, the full variable domain is DSGVTQTPKHLITATGQRVTLRCSPRSGDLSVYWYQQSLDQGLQFLIQYYNGEERAKGNILERFSAQQFPDLHSELNLSSLELGDSALYFCASSVGLAGGETQYFGPGTRLLVL.

Here the CDR3 reads CASSPLGTGVRVTEAFF. In DNA, the CDR3 is TGTGCCAGCAGTCCCCTCGGGACAGGGGTGAGAGTTACTGAAGCTTTCTTT. The gene calls are TRBV27 and TRBJ1-1; 10 nucleotides align to TRBD1. The CDR3 runs to 17 residues. Germline assignment: CDR1 MNHEY and CDR2 SMNVEV (reference sequence). After removal of 5 bases from V and 5 bases from J, the junction contained 14 bases not matched to a gene.

This clone was counted only a few times. V gene TRBV4-3 combines with J gene TRBJ2-5; D may be TRBD1 (6 bases). The CDR3 is 18 residues long. CDR1 LGHNA and CDR2 YSLEER come from the germline V gene. Trimming took off 3 bases at V and 2 bases at J, with 22 bases between the two ends. Here the CDR3 DNA reads TGCGCCAGCAGCCACCGACTGGCCGCCCAGGGGAGTCAAGAGACCCAGTACTTC. This codes for CASSHRLAAQGSQETQYF.

This clone appeared a few times. The chain combines TRBV5-6 with TRBJ2-1; tentative D call: TRBD2 (6 bases). The germline V and J ends were trimmed by 1 base and 6 bases, with 14 bases remaining between them. Germline CDR1 and CDR2: SGHDT and YYEEEE. CDR3 length: 15 residues. CDR3 sequence reads: CASSLFGLALNEQFF. Written as DNA, the CDR3 is TGTGCCAGCAGCTTGTTTGGGCTAGCGCTCAATGAGCAGTTCTTC.

The CDR3 DNA reads as TGTGCCAGCAAGGGACAGGGCTCCTACAATGAGCAGTTCTTC. Amino acids: CASKGQGSYNEQFF. The chain combines TRBV5-4 with TRBJ2-1; 9 positions match TRBD1. The CDR3 is 14 residues long. Trimming removed 6 bases from V and 0 bases from J; junction bases left unmatched: 1. Looked up from germline, CDR1 is SGHNT and CDR2 is YYREEE (reference sequence).

The V call is TRBV7-2, the J call TRBJ2-1, with 9 nucleotides matching TRBD1. Germline-derived CDR1 and CDR2 are SGHTA and FQGNSA. Unmatched junction bases numbered 3, after V lost 3 bases and J lost 6 bases. This CDR3 region has 14 residues. CDR3 sequence reads: CASSFDRGVNEQFF. CDR3 sequence (DNA): TGTGCCAGCAGCTTCGACAGGGGGGTCAATGAGCAGTTCTTC.

This clone was counted between two and nine times. This chain connects TRBV2 to TRBJ2-7, with 7 bases matching TRBD1. With V trimmed by 8 bases and J by 5 bases, 12 bases remained unmatched. The CDR3 length is 14 residues. Per the germline V gene, CDR1 is SNHLY and CDR2 is FYNNEI. The CDR3 reads CASGPDRVNDEQYF. The CDR3 region has the DNA TGTGCCAGCGGCCCTGACAGGGTAAACGACGAGCAGTACTTC.

V and J are TRBV5-6 and TRBJ2-3; 7 nucleotides match TRBD2. Germline CDR1 is SGHDT and CDR2 is YYEEEE. Trimming removed 2 bases from V and 4 bases from J; junction bases left unmatched: 10. The CDR3 runs 16 residues. In nucleotides, the CDR3 is TGTGCCAGCAGCTTCCGGCTAGCGGTGCTCTCAGATACGCAGTATTTT. Encoded protein: CASSFRLAVLSDTQYF. Using reference TRBV5-6 and TRBJ2-3 for the parts outside the CDR3, the full variable domain is DAGVTQSPTHLIKTRGQQVTLRCSPKSGHDTVSWYQQALGQGPQFIFQYYEEEERQRGNFPDRFSGHQFPNYSSELNVNALLLGDSALYLCASSFRLAVLSDTQYFGPGTRLTVL.

The chain employs TRBV30 and TRBJ2-3; TRBD1 might be the D (6 bases). Germline values: CDR1 GTSNPN, CDR2 SVGIG (reference sequence). Deletions cut 5 bases from V and 5 bases from J, with 14 bases between. CDR3 length: 13 residues. The CDR3 loop reads CAWAQGLKDTQYF. The CDR3 DNA follows: TGTGCCTGGGCACAGGGTTTGAAAGATACGCAGTATTTT.

V usage is TRBV27 and J usage is TRBJ2-7; the D is unclear. The CDR3 extends over 13 amino acids. V lost 1 base and J 0 bases, leaving 4 bases between the germline ends. Germline V gives CDR1 MNHEY, CDR2 SMNVEV (reference sequence). The CDR3: CASSLYSSYEQYF. The CDR3, as DNA: TGTGCCAGCAGTTTATACAGCTCCTACGAGCAGTACTTC.

This clone has more than one count but fewer than ten. This rearrangement joins TRBV4-3 to TRBJ1-2; TRBD1 aligns across 8 bases. This CDR3 spans 17 amino acids. Germline lookup yields CDR1 LGHNA and CDR2 YSLEER. The V and J ends lost 0 bases and 4 bases, in that order; junction bases with no gene match: 10. The CDR3 DNA follows: TGCGCCAGCAGCCAAGATCTACGGGACAGGAGAGGCTATGGCTACACCTTC. Translation: CASSQDLRDRRGYGYTF.

The chain recombines TRBV19 with TRBJ2-7; D possibly corresponds to TRBD2 (6 bases). The V end lost 1 base, the J end lost 2 bases, and 15 bases lay between the germline ends. Germline V gene sequence: CDR1 LNHDA, CDR2 SQIVND (reference sequence). The CDR3 consists of 16 residues. Here the CDR3 reads CASSIGRGLPTYEQYF. DNA of the CDR3: TGTGCCAGTAGTATAGGCCGGGGACTGCCTACCTACGAGCAGTACTTC.

This clone showed up just a few times. Other DNA sequences from this sample encode an identical CDR3 as well. The V call is TRBV28, the J call TRBJ2-7; D call uncertain. The germline V and J ends were trimmed by 7 bases and 2 bases, with 15 bases remaining between them. CDR1 is MDHEN and CDR2 is SYDVKM in the germline V gene. This CDR3 comprises 14 residues. This chain's CDR3 is CASKTGGSTYEQYF. The DNA of the CDR3 is TGTGCCAGCAAAACGGGTGGATCTACCTACGAGCAGTACTTC.

J is TRBJ2-2 and V is TRBV5-6; 7 bases are shared with TRBD1. The CDR3 is 15 amino acids. From germline, CDR1 is SGHDT and CDR2 YYEEEE. Trimming at V came to 4 bases and at J to 2 bases, leaving 5 bases not matched to a gene. The DNA for the CDR3 is TGTGCCAGCAGCCATCCAGGGGGAAACACCGGGGAGCTGTTTTTT. This translates into CASSHPGGNTGELFF.

In nucleotides, the CDR3 is TGTGCCAGCAGCCGAAAAAACGACAGGGGGTGGGTTAAAGGCACGCAGTATTTT. Its protein product is CASSRKNDRGWVKGTQYF. The gene calls are TRBV5-6 and TRBJ2-3; 9 nucleotides match TRBD1. The CDR3 loop spans 18 amino acids. Germline values: CDR1 SGHDT, CDR2 YYEEEE. V lost 4 bases and J lost 9; bases outside the gene matches: 21.

The CDR3 reads CASSARGGQPQHF. CDR3 nucleotide sequence: TGTGCCAGCTCCGCGAGAGGAGGGCAGCCCCAGCATTTT. The chain employs TRBV27 and TRBJ1-5; D remains unclear. V lost 8 bases, J lost 7 bases, and 15 bases lay in between. The CDR3 is made up of 13 amino acids. In germline, CDR1 is MNHEY, CDR2 SMNVEV (reference sequence).

This clone was observed a handful of times. The rearrangement links TRBV28 to TRBJ1-5; D unresolved. Trimming left V 7 bases short and J 4 bases short, with 5 bases between. This CDR3 spans 11 amino acids. Germline CDR1 and CDR2: MDHEN and SYDVKM. CDR3 sequence reads: CASTSNQPQHF. CDR3 nucleotides: TGTGCCAGCACCTCTAATCAGCCCCAGCATTTT.

There are a few counts of this clone. V is TRBV30 and J is TRBJ2-1, with a weak D call TRBD2 (5 bases). V lost 1 base, J lost 12 bases, and 13 bases lay in between. Germline loops: CDR1 GTSNPN, CDR2 SVGIG (reference sequence). There are 12 residues in the CDR3. CDR3 in DNA: TGTGCCTGGAGTGGAGGGTACAAGGCGCAGTTCTTC. Protein product: CAWSGGYKAQFF.

This clone was seen a handful of times. The chain uses TRBV5-4 and TRBJ1-2; TRBD1 aligns across 9 bases. Germline V gives CDR1 SGHNT, CDR2 YYREEE (reference sequence). The CDR3 runs 17 residues. Trimming removed 6 bases from V and 7 bases from J; junction bases left unmatched: 19. CDR3 residues: CASTLNALVQGAAGYTF. The CDR3 region has the DNA TGTGCCAGCACCCTCAACGCTCTGGTACAGGGGGCCGCTGGCTACACCTTC.

This clone came up a few times. J is TRBJ2-1 and V is TRBV5-4; 8 bases fit TRBD2. The CDR3 is made up of 15 amino acids. V lost 2 bases and J lost 2; bases outside the gene matches: 3. From germline, CDR1 is SGHNT and CDR2 YYREEE (reference sequence). DNA for the CDR3: TGTGCCAGCAGCTTAGGCGGGGGGCCCTACAATGAGCAGTTCTTC. Its translation: CASSLGGGPYNEQFF.

The table lists this clone with a few counts. This chain joins TRBV29-1 and TRBJ1-4; no reliable D call. This CDR3 is 14 amino acids long. V was cut by 6 bases and J by 0 bases, with 11 bases left in between. Germline CDR1 reads SQVTM; CDR2 reads ANQGSEA. The CDR3 protein is CSVQLATTNEKLFF. DNA for the CDR3: TGCAGCGTACAACTAGCCACAACTAATGAAAAACTGTTTTTT.

This clone was counted a few times. This chain links TRBV2 with TRBJ1-5; D gene unclear. CDR3 length equals 13 residues. CDR1 and CDR2 from the germline V gene are SNHLY and FYNNEI. Trimming pared 6 bases from V and 4 bases from J, leaving 10 bases between. The CDR3 here is CASSNNRNQPQHF. In DNA form, the CDR3 reads TGTGCCAGCAGCAATAACAGAAATCAGCCCCAGCATTTT.

This chain's CDR3 is CASSLAGGDTGELFF. CDR3 DNA sequence: TGCGCCAGCTCCCTGGCGGGAGGGGACACCGGGGAGCTGTTTTTT. The genes are TRBV5-1 and TRBJ2-2, with 9 nucleotides matching TRBD2. The germline gives CDR1 SGHRS, CDR2 YFSETQ. This CDR3 region has 15 residues. Trimming took 7 bases from V and 3 from J; bases not matched to a gene: 7.

This clone was observed a handful of times. The identical CDR3 is also encoded by other nucleotide sequences in the sample. The rearrangement joins TRBV7-2 to TRBJ1-5; 9 bases are shared with TRBD1. The V segment lost 3 bases and the J segment 4 bases; nucleotides outside the gene matches: 1. The germline V gene has CDR1 SGHTA and CDR2 FQGNSA. The CDR3 consists of 14 residues. The CDR3 coding sequence is TGTGCCAGCAGCTTTGGACAGGGGAATCAGCCCCAGCATTTT. Its translation is CASSFGQGNQPQHF.

This clone showed up just a few times. The chain couples TRBV28 to TRBJ1-5; TRBD1 is a possible D gene (5 bases). This CDR3 is 15 amino acids long. The germline V gene has CDR1 MDHEN and CDR2 SYDVKM. V shed 8 bases and J shed 1 base, with 15 bases lying between them. CDR3 nucleotide sequence: TGTGCCAGCGGCCAGGGAGGGGAAAGCAATCAGCCCCAGCATTTT. Translated, it gives CASGQGGESNQPQHF.

This clone has a handful of counts. V gene TRBV5-1 combines with J gene TRBJ1-2, with D perhaps matching TRBD1 (6 bases). The germline V gene has CDR1 SGHRS and CDR2 YFSETQ. Trimming pared 3 bases from V and 6 bases from J, leaving 18 bases between. The CDR3 covers 15 residues. CDR3 sequence: CASSWGTSQGNGYTF. In nucleotides, the CDR3 is TGCGCCAGCAGCTGGGGGACATCTCAGGGGAATGGCTACACCTTC.